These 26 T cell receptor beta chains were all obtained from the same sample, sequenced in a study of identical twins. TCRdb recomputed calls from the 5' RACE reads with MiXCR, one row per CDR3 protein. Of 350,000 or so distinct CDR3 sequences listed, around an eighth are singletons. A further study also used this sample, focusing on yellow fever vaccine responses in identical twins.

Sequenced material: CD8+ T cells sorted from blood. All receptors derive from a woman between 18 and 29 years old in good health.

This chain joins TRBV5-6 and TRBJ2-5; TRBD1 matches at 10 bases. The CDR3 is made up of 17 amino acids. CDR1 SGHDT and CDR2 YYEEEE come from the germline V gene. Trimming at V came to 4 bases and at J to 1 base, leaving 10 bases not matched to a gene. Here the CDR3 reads CASSDGRDRGFQETQYF. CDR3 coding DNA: TGTGCCAGCAGCGACGGAAGGGACAGGGGTTTCCAAGAGACCCAGTACTTC.

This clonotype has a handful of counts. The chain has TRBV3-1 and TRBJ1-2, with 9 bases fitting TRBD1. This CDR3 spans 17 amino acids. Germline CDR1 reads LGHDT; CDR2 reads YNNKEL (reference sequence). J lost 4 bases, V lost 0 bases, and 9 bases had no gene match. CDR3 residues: CASSQEPTGGTVYGYTF. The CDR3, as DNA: TGTGCCAGCAGCCAAGAGCCCACAGGGGGCACCGTCTATGGCTACACCTTC.

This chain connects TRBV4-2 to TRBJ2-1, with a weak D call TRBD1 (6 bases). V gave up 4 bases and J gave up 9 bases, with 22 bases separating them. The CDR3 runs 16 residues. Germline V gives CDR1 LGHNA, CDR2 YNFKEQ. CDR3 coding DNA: TGTGCCAGCAGCCCAGTGGGGGAGACAGGCCGGCGTGAGCAGTTCTTC. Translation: CASSPVGETGRREQFF.

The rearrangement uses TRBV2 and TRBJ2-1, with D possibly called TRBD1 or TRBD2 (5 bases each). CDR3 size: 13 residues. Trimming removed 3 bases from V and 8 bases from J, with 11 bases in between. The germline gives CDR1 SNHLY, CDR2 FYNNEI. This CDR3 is CASSDLGDHEQFF. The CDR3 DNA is TGTGCCAGCAGTGACTTGGGGGACCATGAGCAGTTCTTC.

The CDR3 coding sequence is TGTGCCAGCAGTCGACTAGCCCGCGCAGATACGCAGTATTTT. Encoded protein: CASSRLARADTQYF. The chain recombines TRBV7-8 with TRBJ2-3; 7 bases are shared with TRBD2. Germline V lookup: CDR1 SGHVS, CDR2 FQNEAQ. This CDR3 region has 14 residues. The V and J ends lost 6 bases and 4 bases, in that order; junction bases with no gene match: 7.

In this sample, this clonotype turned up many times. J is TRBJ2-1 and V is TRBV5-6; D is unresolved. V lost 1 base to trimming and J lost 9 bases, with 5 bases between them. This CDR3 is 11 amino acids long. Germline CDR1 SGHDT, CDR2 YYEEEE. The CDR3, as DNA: TGTGCCAGCAGCTTGTATTCTGAGCAGTTCTTC. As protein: CASSLYSEQFF.

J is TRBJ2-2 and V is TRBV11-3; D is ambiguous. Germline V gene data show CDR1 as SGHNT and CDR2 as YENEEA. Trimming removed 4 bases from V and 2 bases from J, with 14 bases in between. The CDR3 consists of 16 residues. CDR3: CASSSALGVNTGELFF. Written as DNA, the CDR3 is TGTGCCAGCAGCTCCGCCCTTGGAGTTAACACCGGGGAGCTGTTTTTT. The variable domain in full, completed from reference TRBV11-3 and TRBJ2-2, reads EAGVVQSPRYKIIEKKQPVAFWCNPISGHNTLYWYLQNLGQGPELLIRYENEEAVDDSQLPKDRFSAERLKGVDSTLKIQPAELGDSAVYLCASSSALGVNTGELFFGEGSRLTVL.

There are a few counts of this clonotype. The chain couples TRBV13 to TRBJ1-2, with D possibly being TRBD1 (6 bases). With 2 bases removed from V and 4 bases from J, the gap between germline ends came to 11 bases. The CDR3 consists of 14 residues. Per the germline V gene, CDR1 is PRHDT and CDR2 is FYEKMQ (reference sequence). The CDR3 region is CASSLPGASYGYTF. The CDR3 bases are TGTGCCAGCAGCTTACCGGGGGCCTCCTATGGCTACACCTTC.

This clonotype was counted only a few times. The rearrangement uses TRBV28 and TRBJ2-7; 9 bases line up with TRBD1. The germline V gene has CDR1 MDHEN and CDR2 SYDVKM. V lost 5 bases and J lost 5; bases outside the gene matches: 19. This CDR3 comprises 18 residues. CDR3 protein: CASSTYMGGTGKLDEQYF. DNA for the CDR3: TGTGCCAGCAGTACGTATATGGGAGGGACAGGGAAGTTGGACGAGCAGTACTTC.

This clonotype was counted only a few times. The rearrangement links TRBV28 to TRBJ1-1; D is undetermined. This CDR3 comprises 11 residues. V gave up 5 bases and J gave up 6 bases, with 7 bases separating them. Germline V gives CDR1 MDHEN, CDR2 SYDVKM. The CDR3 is CASSLDAEAFF. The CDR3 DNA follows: TGTGCCAGCAGTCTTGACGCTGAAGCTTTCTTT.

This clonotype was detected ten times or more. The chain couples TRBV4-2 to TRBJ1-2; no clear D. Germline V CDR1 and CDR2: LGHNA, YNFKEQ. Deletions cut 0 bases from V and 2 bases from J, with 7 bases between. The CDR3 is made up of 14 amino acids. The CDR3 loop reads CASSQDVGNYGYTF. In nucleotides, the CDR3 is TGTGCCAGCAGCCAAGACGTGGGAAACTATGGCTACACCTTC.

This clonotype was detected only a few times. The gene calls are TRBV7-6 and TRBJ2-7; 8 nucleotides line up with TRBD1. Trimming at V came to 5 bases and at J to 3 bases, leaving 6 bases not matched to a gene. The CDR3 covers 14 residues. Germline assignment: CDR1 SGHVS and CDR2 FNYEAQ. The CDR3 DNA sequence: TGTGCCAGCAGCCATGCGACAGGGGACTACGAGCAGTACTTC. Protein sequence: CASSHATGDYEQYF.

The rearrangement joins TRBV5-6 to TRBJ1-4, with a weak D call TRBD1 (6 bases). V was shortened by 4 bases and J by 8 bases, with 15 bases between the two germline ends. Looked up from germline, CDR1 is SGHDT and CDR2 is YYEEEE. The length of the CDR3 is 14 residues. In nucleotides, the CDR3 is TGTGCCAGCAGCCCGGGGGCAGCTAGCGAAAAACTGTTTTTT. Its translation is CASSPGAASEKLFF.

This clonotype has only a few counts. The CDR3 DNA reads TGCGCCAGCAGCGGGTCAGACAGGTATGGCACTGGGGCCAACGTCCTGACTTTC. Translation gives CASSGSDRYGTGANVLTF. This rearrangement joins TRBV5-1 to TRBJ2-6, with D tentatively TRBD1 (6 bases). The CDR3 consists of 18 residues. In germline, CDR1 is SGHRS, CDR2 YFSETQ. V lost 4 bases and J lost 2, with 19 bases in between.

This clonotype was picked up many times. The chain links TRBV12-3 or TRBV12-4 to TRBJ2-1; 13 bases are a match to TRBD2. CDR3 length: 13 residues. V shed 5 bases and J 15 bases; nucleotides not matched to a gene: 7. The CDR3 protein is CASSPLAGGLGFF. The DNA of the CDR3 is TGTGCCAGCAGTCCACTAGCGGGAGGGCTGGGGTTCTTC.

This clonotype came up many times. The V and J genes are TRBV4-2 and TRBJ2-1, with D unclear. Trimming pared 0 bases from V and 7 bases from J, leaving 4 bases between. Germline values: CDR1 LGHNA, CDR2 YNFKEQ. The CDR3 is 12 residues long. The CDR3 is CASSQDANEQFF. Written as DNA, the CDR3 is TGTGCCAGCAGCCAAGATGCGAATGAGCAGTTCTTC.

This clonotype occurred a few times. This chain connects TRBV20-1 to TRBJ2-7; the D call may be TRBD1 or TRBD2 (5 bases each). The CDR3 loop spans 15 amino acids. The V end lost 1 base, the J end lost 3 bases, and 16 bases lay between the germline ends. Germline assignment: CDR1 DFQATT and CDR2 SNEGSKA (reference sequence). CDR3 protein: CSARVEGRRGYEQYV. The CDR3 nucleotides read TGCAGTGCTAGAGTCGAGGGACGCCGCGGCTACGAGCAGTACGTC.

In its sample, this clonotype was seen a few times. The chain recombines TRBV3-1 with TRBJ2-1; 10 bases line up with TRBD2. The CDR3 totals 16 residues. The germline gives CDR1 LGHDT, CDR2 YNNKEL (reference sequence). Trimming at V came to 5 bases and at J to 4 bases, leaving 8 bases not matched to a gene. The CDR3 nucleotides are TGTGCCAGCAGCGAACCTAGCGGGGGAGCTTACAATGAGCAGTTCTTC. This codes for CASSEPSGGAYNEQFF.

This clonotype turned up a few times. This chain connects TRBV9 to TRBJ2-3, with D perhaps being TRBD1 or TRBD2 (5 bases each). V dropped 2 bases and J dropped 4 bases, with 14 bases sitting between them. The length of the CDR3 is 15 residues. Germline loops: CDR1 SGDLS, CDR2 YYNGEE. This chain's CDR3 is CASSVEASGPDTQYF. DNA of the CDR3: TGTGCCAGCAGCGTCGAGGCCTCGGGGCCAGATACGCAGTATTTT. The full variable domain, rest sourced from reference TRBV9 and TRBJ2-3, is DSGVTQTPKHLITATGQRVTLRCSPRSGDLSVYWYQQSLDQGLQFLIQYYNGEERAKGNILERFSAQQFPDLHSELNLSSLELGDSALYFCASSVEASGPDTQYFGPGTRLTVL.

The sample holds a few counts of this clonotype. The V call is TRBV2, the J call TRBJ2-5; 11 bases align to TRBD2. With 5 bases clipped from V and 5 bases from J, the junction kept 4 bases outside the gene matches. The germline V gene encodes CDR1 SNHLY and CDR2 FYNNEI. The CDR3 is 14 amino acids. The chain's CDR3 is CASSQLAGEETQYF. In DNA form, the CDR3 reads TGTGCCAGCAGTCAACTAGCGGGGGAGGAGACCCAGTACTTC.

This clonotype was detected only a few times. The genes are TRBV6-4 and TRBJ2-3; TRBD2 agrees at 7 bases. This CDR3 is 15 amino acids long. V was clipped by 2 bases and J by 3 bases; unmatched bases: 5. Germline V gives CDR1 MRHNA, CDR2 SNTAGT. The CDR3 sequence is CASSDGSGATDTQYF. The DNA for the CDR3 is TGTGCCAGCAGTGACGGGAGCGGGGCGACAGATACGCAGTATTTT.

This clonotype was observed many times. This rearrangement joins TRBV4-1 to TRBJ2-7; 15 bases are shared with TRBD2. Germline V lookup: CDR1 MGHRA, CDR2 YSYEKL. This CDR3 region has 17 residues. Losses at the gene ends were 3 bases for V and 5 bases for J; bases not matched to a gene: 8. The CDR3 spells CASSHGTSGRFSDEQYF. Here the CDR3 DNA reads TGCGCCAGCAGCCACGGGACTAGCGGGAGGTTTTCGGACGAGCAGTACTTC.

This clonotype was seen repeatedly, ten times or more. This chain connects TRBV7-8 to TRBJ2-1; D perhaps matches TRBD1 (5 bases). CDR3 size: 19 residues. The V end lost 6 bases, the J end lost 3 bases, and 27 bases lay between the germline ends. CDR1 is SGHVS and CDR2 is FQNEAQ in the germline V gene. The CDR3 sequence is CASRTEWGYRSTFYNEQFF. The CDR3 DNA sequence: TGTGCCAGCAGAACAGAGTGGGGCTACCGGAGCACATTCTACAATGAGCAGTTCTTC.

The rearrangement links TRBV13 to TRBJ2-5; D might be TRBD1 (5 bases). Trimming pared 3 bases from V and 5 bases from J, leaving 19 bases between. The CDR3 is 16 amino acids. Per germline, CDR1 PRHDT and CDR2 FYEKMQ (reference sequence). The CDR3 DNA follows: TGTGCCAGCAGCTTTTCTTCGGCAGGGTTGGTTGAGACCCAGTACTTC. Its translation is CASSFSSAGLVETQYF.

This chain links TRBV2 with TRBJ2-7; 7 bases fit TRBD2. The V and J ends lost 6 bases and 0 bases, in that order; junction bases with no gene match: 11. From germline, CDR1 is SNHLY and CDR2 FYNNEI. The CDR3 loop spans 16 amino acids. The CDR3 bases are TGTGCCAGCAGGAAGAGGAGCGGGACCAGCTCCTACGAGCAGTACTTC. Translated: CASRKRSGTSSYEQYF. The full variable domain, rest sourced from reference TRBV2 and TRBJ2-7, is EPEVTQTPSHQVTQMGQEVILRCVPISNHLYFYWYRQILGQKVEFLVSFYNNEISEKSEIFDDQFSVERPDGSNFTLKIRSTKLEDSAMYFCASRKRSGTSSYEQYFGPGTRLTVT.

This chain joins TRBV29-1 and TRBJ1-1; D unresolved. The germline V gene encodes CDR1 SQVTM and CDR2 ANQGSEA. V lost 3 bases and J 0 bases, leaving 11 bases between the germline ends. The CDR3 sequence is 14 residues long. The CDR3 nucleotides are TGCAGCGTTGATGGGGTTGAGATGAACACTGAAGCTTTCTTT. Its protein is CSVDGVEMNTEAFF.